Described below is a single T cell receptor beta chain sequence and its context. Its target is unknown. The data originate from a study of CD4+ T cells in melanoma. The study, taken as a whole, reports: A reported correlation linked neoantigen-specific CD4+ T cells to CD8+, macrophage and B cell function.

The CDR3 contains 13 residues. V lost 6 bases, J lost 0 bases, and 7 bases lay in between. Germline V gene data show CDR1 as LGHNA and CDR2 as YNFKEQ. TCRdb's copy holds only in-frame clones and misses some; the assay was immunoSEQ multiplex PCR. The sample consists of 10,000 to 12,000 clones, almost 70% of them appearing once. The sequenced sample consisted of cells from a culture (not recorded whether cultured in vitro). This TCR was sampled from a human donor with melanoma. This chain joins TRBV4-2 and TRBJ2-3; D call uncertain. For the CDR3, the DNA is TGTGCCAGCAGGTTAGGCAGCACAGATACGCAGTATTTT. This gives the protein CASRLGSTDTQYF.